This record concerns one T cell receptor (beta chain) sequence. This sample is part of a study of glioma-infiltrating T cells after dendritic cell vaccination. Primers: 60 V beta forward and 13 J beta reverse. Sequencing used immunoSEQ multiplex PCR; TCRdb keeps in-frame clones, though not all of them. The sample has approximately 82,000 clones, around nine tenths seen once. Trimming stripped 6 bases from V and 1 base from J, with 12 bases between. CDR1 and CDR2 (germline): LNHDA, SQIVND (reference sequence). This CDR3 region has 15 residues. The rearrangement links TRBV19 to TRBJ2-2; tentatively, D is TRBD1 (6 bases). The sequenced sample was blood, obtained before dendritic cell vaccination. The receptor comes from a human donor with glioblastoma. Here the CDR3 DNA reads TGTGCCAGTAGCAGGAGACAGGAGAACACCGGGGAGCTGTTTTTT. This codes for CASSRRQENTGELFF.